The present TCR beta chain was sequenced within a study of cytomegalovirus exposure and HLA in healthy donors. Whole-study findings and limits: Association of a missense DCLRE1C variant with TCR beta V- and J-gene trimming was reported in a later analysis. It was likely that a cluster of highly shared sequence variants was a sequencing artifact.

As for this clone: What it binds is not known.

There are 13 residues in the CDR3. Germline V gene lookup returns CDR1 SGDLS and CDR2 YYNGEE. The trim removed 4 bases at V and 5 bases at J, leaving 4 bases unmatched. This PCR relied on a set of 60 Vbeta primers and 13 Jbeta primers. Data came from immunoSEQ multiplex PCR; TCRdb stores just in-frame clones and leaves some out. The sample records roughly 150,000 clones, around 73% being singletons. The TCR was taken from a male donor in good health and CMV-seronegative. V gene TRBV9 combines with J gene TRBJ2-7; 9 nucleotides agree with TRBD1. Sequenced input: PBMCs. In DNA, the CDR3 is TGTGCCAGCAGCCCCGACAGGGGGGACGAGCAGTACTTC. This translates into CASSPDRGDEQYF.